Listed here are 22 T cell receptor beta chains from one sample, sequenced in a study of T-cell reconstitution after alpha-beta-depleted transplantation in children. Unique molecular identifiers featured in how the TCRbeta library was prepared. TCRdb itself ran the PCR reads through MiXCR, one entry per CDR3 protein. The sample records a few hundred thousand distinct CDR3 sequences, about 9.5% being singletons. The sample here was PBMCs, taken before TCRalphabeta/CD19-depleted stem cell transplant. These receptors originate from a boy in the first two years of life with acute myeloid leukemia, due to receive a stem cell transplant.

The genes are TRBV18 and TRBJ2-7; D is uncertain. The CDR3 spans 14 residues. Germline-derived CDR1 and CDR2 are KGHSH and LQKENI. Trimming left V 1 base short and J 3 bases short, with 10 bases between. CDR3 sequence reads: CASSPLNEDYEQYF. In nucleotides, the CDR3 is TGTGCCAGCTCACCACTAAACGAGGACTACGAGCAGTACTTC.

CDR3 loop: CASSPGQGAFNEQFF. The DNA of the CDR3 is TGCGCCAGCAGCCCCGGACAGGGGGCGTTCAATGAGCAGTTCTTC. This sequence joins TRBV5-1 and TRBJ2-1, with 11 bases matching TRBD1. There are 15 residues in the CDR3. Germline V lookup: CDR1 SGHRS, CDR2 YFSETQ. The junction had 6 bases not matched to a gene; V was cut back by 4 bases and J by 6 bases.

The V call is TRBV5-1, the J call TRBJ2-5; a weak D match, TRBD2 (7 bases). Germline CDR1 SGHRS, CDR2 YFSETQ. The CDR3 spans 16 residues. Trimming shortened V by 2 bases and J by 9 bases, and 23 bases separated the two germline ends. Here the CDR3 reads CASSFSGGQPMRAQYF. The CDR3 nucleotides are TGCGCCAGCAGCTTCTCGGGAGGACAGCCCATGAGGGCCCAGTACTTC.

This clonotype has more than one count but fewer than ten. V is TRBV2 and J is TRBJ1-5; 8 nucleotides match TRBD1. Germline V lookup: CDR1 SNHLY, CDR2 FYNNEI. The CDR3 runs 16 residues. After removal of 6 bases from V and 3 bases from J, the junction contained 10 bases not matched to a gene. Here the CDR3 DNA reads TGTGCCAGCAGAGGGGATCCAGGGGGCTTCAATCAGCCCCAGCATTTT. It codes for CASRGDPGGFNQPQHF. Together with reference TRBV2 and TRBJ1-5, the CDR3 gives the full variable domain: EPEVTQTPSHQVTQMGQEVILRCVPISNHLYFYWYRQILGQKVEFLVSFYNNEISEKSEIFDDQFSVERPDGSNFTLKIRSTKLEDSAMYFCASRGDPGGFNQPQHFGDGTRLSIL.

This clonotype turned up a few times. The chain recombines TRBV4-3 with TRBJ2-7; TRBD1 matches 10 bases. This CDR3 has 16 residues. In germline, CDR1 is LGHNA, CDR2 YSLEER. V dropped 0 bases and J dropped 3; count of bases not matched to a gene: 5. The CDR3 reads CASSQDRGQGYYEQYF. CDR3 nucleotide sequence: TGCGCCAGCAGCCAAGATAGGGGACAGGGGTACTACGAGCAGTACTTC.

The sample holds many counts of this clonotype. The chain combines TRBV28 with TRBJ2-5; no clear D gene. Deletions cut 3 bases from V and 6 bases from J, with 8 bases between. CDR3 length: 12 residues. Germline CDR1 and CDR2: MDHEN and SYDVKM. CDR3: CASSFPWQTQYF. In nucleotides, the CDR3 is TGTGCCAGCAGTTTCCCCTGGCAGACCCAGTACTTC.

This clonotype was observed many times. The CDR3 is CASTSTREWADTQYF. The CDR3 DNA reads as TGCGCCAGTACTTCGACGCGGGAGTGGGCAGATACGCAGTATTTT. The V call is TRBV10-2, the J call TRBJ2-3; TRBD2 matches at 7 bases. The length of the CDR3 is 15 residues. V gave up 9 bases and J gave up 4 bases; unmatched junction bases: 13. The V gene's germline CDR1 is WSHSY and CDR2 SAAADI.

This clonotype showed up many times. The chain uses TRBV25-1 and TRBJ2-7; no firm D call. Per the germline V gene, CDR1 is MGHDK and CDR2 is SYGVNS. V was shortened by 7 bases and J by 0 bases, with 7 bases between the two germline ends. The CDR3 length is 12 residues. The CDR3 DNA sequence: TGTGCCAGCATAGACTTCTCCTACGAGCAGTACTTC. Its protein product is CASIDFSYEQYF.

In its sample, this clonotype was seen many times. Here the CDR3 DNA reads TGTGCCACCAGTGATTACCCTTGGACAGGGAAAATGGAGACCCAGTACTTC. Its protein is CATSDYPWTGKMETQYF. V gene TRBV24-1 combines with J gene TRBJ2-5; 8 bases are shared with TRBD1. Per the germline V gene, CDR1 is KGHDR and CDR2 is SFDVKD. The V segment lost 2 bases and the J segment 5 bases; nucleotides outside the gene matches: 12. This CDR3 comprises 17 residues.

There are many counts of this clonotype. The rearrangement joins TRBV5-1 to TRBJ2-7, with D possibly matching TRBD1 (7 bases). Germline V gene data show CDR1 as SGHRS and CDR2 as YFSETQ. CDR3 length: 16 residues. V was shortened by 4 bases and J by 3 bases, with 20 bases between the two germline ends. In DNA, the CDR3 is TGCGCCAGCAGCAAGGCGGGACAGCGATTGAACTACGAGCAGTACTTC. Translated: CASSKAGQRLNYEQYF.

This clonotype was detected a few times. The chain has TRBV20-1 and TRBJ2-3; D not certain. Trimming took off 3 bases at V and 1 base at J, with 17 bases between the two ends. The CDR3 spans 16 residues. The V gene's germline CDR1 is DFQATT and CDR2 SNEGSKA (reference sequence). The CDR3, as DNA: TGCAGTGCTAGCGGTCAACAGAGGCCCCGCACAGATACGCAGTATTTT. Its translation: CSASGQQRPRTDTQYF.

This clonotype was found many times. The CDR3 region is CASSPGPISGNTIYF. CDR3 sequence (DNA): TGTGCCAGCAGTCCCGGACCGATCTCTGGAAACACCATATATTTT. The gene calls are TRBV28 and TRBJ1-3; D is uncertain. V lost 5 bases to trimming and J lost 0 bases, with 11 bases between them. Germline V gene sequence: CDR1 MDHEN, CDR2 SYDVKM. CDR3 length: 15 amino acids.

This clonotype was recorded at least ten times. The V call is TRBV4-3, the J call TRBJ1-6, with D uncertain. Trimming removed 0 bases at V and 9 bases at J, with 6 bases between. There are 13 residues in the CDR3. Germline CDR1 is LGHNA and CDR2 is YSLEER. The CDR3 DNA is TGCGCCAGCAGCCAAGATTTGAGTTCACCCCTCCACTTT. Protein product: CASSQDLSSPLHF.

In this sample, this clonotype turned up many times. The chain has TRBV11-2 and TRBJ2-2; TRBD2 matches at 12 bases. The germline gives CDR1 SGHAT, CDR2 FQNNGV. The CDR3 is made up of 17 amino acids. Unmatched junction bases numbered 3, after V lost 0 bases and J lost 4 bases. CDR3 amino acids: CASSLEGGLAGTGELFF. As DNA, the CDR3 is TGTGCCAGCAGCTTAGAGGGGGGACTAGCGGGCACCGGGGAGCTGTTTTTT. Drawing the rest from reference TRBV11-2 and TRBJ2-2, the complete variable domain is EAGVAQSPRYKIIEKRQSVAFWCNPISGHATLYWYQQILGQGPKLLIQFQNNGVVDDSQLPKDRFSAERLKGVDSTLKIQPAKLEDSAVYLCASSLEGGLAGTGELFFGEGSRLTVL.

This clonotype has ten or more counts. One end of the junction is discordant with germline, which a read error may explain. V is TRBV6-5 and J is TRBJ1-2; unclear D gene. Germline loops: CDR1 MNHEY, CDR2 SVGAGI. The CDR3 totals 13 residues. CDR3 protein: CASSYRGNDGYTF. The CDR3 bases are TGTGCCAGCAGTTACCGAGGTAACGATGGCTACACCTTC.

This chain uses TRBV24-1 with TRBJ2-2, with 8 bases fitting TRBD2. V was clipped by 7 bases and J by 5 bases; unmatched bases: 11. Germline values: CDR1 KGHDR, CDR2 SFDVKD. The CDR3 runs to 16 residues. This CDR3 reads CATRPSAGEGTGELFF. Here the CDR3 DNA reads TGTGCCACCAGGCCCTCAGCGGGAGAAGGGACCGGGGAGCTGTTTTTT.

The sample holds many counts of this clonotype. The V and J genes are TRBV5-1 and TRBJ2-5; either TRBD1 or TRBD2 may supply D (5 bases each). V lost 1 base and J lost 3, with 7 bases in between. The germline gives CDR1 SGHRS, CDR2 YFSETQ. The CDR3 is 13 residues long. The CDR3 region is CASSLMGEETQYF. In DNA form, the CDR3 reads TGCGCCAGCAGCTTGATGGGGGAAGAGACCCAGTACTTC.

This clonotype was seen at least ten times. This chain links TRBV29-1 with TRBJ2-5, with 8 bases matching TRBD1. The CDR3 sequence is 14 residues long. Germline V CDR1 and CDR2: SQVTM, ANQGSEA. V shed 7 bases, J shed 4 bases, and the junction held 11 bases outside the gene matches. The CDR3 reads CSANRDRLRETQYF. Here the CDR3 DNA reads TGCAGCGCAAACCGGGACAGGCTAAGAGAGACCCAGTACTTC.

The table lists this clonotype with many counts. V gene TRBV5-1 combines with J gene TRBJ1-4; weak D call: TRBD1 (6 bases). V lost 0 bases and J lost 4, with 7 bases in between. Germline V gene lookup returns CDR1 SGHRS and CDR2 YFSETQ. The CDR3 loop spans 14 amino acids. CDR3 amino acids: CASSLGQVNEKLFF. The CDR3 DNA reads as TGCGCCAGCAGCTTGGGACAGGTTAATGAAAAACTGTTTTTT.

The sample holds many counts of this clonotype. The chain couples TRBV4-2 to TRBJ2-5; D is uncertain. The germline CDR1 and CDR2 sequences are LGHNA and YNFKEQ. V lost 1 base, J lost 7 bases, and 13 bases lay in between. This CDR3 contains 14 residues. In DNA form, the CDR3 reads TGTGCCAGCAGCCAAGTGGAACTTCTCGGGACCCAGTACTTC. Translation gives CASSQVELLGTQYF.

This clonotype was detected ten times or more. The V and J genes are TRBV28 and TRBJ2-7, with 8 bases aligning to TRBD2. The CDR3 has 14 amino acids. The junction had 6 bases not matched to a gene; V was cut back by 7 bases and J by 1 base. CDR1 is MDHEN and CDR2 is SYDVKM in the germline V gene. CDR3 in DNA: TGTGCCAGCAAAAAGCGGGGGCCTTCCTACGAGCAGTACTTC. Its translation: CASKKRGPSYEQYF.

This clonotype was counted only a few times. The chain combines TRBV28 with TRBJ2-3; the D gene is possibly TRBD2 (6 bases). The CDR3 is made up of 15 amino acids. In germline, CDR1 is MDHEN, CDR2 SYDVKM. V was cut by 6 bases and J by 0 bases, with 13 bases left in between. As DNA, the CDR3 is TGTGCCAGCAGCCGACTAGTAGGGAGCACAGATACGCAGTATTTT. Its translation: CASSRLVGSTDTQYF.